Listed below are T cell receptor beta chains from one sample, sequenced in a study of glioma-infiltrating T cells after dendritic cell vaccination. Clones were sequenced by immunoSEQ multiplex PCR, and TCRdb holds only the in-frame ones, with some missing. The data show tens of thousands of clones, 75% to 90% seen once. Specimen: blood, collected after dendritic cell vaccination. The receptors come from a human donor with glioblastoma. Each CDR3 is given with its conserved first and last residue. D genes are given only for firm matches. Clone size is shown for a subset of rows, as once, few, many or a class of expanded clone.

CASSYGQLADTQYF,TGTGCCAGCAGTTACGGACAGTTGGCAGATACGCAGTATTTT,-,few,TRBV7-9,TRBJ2-3
CASSLGREETQYF,TGCGCCAGCAGCTTGGGCAGGGAAGAGACCCAGTACTTC,-,-,TRBV5-1,TRBJ2-5
CASSWGNRQGGDQPQHF,TGTGCCAGCAGCTGGGGGAATAGACAGGGAGGAGATCAGCCCCAGCATTTT,TRBD1,-,TRBV5-6,TRBJ1-5
CASSDFLPPATGSYNEQFF,TGTGCCAGCAGTGACTTTCTTCCCCCGGCTACAGGCTCCTACAATGAGCAGTTCTTC,-,-,TRBV6-4,TRBJ2-1
CSVAVRGRGTEAFF,TGCAGCGTTGCGGTCCGGGGCAGGGGTACTGAAGCTTTCTTT,-,-,TRBV29-1,TRBJ1-1
CASSYRGEETQYF,TGTGCCAGCAGTTATCGGGGGGAAGAGACCCAGTACTTC,TRBD2,-,TRBV27,TRBJ2-5
CASSSRGGRPHEQYF,TGTGCCAGCAGCTCCCGGGGAGGTAGACCGCACGAGCAGTACTTC,-,-,TRBV9,TRBJ2-7
CASSLGAANTEAFF,TGCGCCAGCAGCTTGGGTGCGGCGAACACTGAAGCTTTCTTT,-,-,TRBV5-1,TRBJ1-1
CASTAGRYQPQHF,TGTGCCAGCACAGCAGGGCGATATCAGCCCCAGCATTTT,-,-,TRBV2,TRBJ1-5
CASRKKEQGPTIGYTF,TGTGCCAGTAGAAAGAAGGAACAGGGCCCTACTATTGGCTACACCTTC,-,-,TRBV19,TRBJ1-2